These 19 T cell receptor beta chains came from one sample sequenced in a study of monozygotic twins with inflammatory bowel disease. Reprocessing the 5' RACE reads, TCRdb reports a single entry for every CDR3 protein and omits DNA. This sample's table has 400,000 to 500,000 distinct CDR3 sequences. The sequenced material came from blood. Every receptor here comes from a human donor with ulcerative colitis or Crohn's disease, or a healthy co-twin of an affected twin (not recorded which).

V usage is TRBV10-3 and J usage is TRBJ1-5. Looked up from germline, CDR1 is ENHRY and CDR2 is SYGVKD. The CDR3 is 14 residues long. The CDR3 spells CAISDINSNQPQHF.

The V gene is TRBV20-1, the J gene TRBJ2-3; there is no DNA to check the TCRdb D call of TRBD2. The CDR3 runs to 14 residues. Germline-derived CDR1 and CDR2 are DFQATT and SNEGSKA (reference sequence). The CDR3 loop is CSGGGGLGTDTQYF.

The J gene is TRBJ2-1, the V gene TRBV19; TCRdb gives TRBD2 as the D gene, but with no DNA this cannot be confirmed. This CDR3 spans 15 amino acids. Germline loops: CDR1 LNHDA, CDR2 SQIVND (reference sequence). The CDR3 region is CASSIVAGALGEQFF. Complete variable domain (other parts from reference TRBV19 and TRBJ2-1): DGGITQSPKYLFRKEGQNVTLSCEQNLNHDAMYWYRQDPGQGLRLIYYSQIVNDFQKGDIAEGYSVSREKKESFPLTVTSAQKNPTAFYLCASSIVAGALGEQFFGPGTRLTVL.

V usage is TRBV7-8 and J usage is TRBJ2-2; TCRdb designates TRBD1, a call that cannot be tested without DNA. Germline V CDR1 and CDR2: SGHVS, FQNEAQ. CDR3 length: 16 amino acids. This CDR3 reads CASSPEPGTNTGELFF. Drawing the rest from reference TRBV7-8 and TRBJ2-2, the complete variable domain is GAGVSQSPRYKVAKRGQDVALRCDPISGHVSLFWYQQALGQGPEFLTYFQNEAQLDKSGLPSDRFFAERPEGSVSTLKIQRTQQEDSAVYLCASSPEPGTNTGELFFGEGSRLTVL.

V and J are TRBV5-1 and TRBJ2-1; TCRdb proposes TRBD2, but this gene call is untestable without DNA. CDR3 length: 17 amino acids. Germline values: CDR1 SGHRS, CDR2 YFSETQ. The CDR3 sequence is CASSPFLNSGNYNEQFF. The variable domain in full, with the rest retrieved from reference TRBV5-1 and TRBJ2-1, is KAGVTQTPRYLIKTRGQQVTLSCSPISGHRSVSWYQQTPGQGLQFLFEYFSETQRNKGNFPGRFSGRQFSNSRSEMNVSTLELGDSALYLCASSPFLNSGNYNEQFFGPGTRLTVL.

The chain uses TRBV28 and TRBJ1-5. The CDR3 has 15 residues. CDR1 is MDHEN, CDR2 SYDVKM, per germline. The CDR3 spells CASSPGGRWEDKGHF.

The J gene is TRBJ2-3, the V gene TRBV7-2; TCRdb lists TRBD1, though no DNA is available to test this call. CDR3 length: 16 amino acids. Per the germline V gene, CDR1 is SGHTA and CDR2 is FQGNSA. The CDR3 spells CASSLALGGSTDTQYF. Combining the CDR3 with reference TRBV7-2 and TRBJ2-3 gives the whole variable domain GAGVSQSPSNKVTEKGKDVELRCDPISGHTALYWYRQSLGQGLEFLIYFQGNSAPDKSGLPSDRFSAERTGGSVSTLTIQRTQQEDSAVYLCASSLALGGSTDTQYFGPGTRLTVL.

CDR3 protein: CASSEGRPGDQPQHF. The chain recombines TRBV9 with TRBJ1-5. The CDR3 consists of 15 residues. The germline gives CDR1 SGDLS, CDR2 YYNGEE.

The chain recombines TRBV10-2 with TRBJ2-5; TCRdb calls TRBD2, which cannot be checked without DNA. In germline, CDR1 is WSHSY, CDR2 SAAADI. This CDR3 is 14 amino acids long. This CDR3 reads CASSQTRVQETQYF.

CDR3 residues: CASSQFGGKGQLSGANVLTF. This chain uses TRBV4-1 with TRBJ2-6; TCRdb returns TRBD1, unconfirmable since there is no DNA. Germline values: CDR1 MGHRA, CDR2 YSYEKL. The CDR3 has 20 amino acids.

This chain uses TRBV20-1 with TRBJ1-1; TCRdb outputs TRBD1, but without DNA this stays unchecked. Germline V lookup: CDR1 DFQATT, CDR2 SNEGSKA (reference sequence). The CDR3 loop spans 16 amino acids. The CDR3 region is CSAAQGATGGVTEAFF.

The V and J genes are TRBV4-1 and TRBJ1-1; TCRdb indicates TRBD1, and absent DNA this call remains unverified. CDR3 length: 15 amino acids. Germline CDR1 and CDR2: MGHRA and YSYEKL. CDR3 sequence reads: CASSQGDRMNTEAFF.

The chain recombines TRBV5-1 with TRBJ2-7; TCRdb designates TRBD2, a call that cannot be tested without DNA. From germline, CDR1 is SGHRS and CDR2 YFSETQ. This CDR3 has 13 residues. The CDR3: CATSSPGLYEQYF.

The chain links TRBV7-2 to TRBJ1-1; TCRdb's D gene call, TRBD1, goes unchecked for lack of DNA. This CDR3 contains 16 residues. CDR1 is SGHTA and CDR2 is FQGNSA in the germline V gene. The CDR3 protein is CASSLRTGASYTGAFF.

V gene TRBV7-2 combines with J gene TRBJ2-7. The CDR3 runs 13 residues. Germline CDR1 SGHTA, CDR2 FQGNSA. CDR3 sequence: CASSLHMGYEQYF.

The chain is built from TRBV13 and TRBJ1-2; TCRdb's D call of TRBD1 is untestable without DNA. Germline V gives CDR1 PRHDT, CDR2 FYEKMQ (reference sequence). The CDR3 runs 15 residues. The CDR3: CASSLWGVGDYGYTF.

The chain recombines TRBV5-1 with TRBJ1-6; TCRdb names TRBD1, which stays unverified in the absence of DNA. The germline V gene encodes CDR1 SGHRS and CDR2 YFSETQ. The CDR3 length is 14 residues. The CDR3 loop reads CASSLEGVGSPLHF.

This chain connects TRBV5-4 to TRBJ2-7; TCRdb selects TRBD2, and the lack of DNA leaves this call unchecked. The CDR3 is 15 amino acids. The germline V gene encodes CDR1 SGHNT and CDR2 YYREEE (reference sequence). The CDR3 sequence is CASSLEAGRPGEQYF. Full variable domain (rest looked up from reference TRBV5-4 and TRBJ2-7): ETGVTQSPTHLIKTRGQQVTLRCSSQSGHNTVSWYQQALGQGPQFIFQYYREEENGRGNFPPRFSGLQFPNYSSELNVNALELDDSALYLCASSLEAGRPGEQYFGPGTRLTVT.

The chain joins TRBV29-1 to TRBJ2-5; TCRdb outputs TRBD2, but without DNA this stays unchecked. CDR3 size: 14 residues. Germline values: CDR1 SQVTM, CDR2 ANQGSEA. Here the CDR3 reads CSVDVLAGVETQYF.